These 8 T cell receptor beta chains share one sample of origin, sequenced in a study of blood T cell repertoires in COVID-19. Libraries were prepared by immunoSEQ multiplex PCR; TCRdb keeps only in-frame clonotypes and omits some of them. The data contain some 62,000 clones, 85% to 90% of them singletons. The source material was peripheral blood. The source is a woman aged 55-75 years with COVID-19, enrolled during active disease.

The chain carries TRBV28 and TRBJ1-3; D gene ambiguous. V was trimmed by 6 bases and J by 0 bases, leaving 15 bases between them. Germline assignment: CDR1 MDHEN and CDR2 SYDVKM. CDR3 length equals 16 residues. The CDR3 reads CASRVGTPDSGNTIYF. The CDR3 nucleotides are TGTGCCAGCAGGGTGGGCACCCCAGACTCTGGAAACACCATATATTTT.

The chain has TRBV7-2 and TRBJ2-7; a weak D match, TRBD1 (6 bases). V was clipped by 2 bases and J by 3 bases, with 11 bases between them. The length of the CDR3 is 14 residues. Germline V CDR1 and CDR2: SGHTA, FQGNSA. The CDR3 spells CASSLTGQDYEQYF. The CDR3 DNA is TGTGCCAGCAGCTTAACAGGGCAGGACTACGAGCAGTACTTC.

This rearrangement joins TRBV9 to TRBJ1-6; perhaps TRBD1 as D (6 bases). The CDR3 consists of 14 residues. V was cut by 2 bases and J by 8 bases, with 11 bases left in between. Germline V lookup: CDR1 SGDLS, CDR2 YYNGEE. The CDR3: CASSVRQDDSPLHF. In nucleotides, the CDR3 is TGTGCCAGCAGCGTTAGACAGGATGATTCACCCCTCCACTTT.

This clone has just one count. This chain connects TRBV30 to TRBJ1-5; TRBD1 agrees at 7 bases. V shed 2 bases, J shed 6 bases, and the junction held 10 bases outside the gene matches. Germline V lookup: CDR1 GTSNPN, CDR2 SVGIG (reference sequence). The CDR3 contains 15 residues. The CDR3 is CAWSFTGVRGQPQHF. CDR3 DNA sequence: TGTGCCTGGAGTTTCACAGGGGTGCGCGGTCAGCCCCAGCATTTT.

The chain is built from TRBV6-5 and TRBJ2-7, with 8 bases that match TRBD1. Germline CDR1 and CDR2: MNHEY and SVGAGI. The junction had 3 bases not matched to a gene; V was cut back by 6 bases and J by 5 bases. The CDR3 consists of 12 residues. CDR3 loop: CASRATGDEQYF. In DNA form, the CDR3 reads TGTGCCAGCAGAGCGACAGGGGACGAGCAGTACTTC.

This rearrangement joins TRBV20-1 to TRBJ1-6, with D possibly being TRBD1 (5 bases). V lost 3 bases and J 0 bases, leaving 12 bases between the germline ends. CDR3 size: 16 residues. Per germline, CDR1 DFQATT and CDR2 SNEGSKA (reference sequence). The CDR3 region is CSASGQGSSYNSPLHF. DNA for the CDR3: TGCAGTGCTAGTGGGCAGGGAAGCTCCTATAATTCACCCCTCCACTTT.

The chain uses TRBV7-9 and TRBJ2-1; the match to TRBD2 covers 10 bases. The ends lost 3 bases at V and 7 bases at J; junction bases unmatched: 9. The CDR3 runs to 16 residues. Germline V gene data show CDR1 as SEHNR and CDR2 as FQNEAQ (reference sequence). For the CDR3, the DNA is TGTGCCAGCAGCTTTCCAGCGGGAGGGCTAACAAATGAGCAGTTCTTC. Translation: CASSFPAGGLTNEQFF.

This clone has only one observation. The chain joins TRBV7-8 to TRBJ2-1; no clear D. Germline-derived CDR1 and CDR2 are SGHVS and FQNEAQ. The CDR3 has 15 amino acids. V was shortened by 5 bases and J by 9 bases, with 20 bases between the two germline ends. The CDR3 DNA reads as TGTGCCAGCAGCGACGAATACTCAGGTAATACTGAGCAGTTCTTC. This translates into CASSDEYSGNTEQFF.